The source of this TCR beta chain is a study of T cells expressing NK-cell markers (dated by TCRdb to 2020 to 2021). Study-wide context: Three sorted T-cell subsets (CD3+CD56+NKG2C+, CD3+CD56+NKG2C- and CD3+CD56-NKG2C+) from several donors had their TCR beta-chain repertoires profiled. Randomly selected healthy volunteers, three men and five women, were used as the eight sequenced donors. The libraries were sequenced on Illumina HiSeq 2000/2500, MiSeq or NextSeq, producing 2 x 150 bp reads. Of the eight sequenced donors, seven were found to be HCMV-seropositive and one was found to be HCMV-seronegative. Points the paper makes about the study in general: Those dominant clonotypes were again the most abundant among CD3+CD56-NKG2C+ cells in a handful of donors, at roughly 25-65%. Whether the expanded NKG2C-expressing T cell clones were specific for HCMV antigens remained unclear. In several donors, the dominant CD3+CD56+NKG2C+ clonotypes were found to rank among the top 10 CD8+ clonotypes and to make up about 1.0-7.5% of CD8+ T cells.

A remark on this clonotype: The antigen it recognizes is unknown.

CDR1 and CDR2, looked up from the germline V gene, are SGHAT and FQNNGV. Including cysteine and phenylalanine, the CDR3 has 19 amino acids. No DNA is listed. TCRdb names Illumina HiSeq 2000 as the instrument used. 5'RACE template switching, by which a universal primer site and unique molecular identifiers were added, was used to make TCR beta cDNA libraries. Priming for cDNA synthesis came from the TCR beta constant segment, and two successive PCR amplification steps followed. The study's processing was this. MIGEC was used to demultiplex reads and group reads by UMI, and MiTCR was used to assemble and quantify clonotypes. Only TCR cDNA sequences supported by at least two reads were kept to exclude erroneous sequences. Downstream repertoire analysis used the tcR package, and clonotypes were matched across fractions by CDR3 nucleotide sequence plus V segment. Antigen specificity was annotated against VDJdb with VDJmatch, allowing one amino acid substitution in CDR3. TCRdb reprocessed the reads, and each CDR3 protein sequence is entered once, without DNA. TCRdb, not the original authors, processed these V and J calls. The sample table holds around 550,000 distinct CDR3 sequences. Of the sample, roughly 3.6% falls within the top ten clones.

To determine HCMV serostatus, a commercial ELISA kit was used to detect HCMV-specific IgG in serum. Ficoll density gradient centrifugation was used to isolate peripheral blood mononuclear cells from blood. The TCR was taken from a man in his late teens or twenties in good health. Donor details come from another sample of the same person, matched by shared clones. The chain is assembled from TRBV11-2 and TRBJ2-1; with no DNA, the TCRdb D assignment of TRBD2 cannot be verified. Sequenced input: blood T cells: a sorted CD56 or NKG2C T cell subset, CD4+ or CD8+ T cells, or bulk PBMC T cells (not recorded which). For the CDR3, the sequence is CASSSYRVSGLAGGDEQFF.